This T cell receptor beta chain was recovered during a study of cytomegalovirus exposure and HLA in healthy donors. This CDR3 region has 14 residues. Trimming removed 2 bases at V and 7 bases at J, with 14 bases between. The germline V gene has CDR1 SGHTA and CDR2 FQGNSA. From the 120-subject validation cohort, which was separate from the approximately 670-subject first cohort, the donors were drawn. Study-wide findings and caveats: In vitro, three CMV-associated chains proved specific for CMV antigens. The classifier, whose performance was assessed in both the original and validation cohorts, reportedly diagnosed cytomegalovirus status with high specificity and sensitivity. According to the study, around 180 TCR beta chains were cytomegalovirus-associated.

On this clone itself: As yet, its antigen is unknown.

Generated by immunoSEQ multiplex PCR, the TCRdb table keeps only in-frame clones and is missing some. The table has roughly 100,000 clones, less than 95% seen once. This clonotype was sampled from a woman aged 18-29 years in good health and CMV-seronegative. Sequenced sample: PBMCs. The chain uses TRBV7-2 and TRBJ1-2, with D possibly matching TRBD1 (6 bases). The DNA for the CDR3 is TGTGCCAGCAGCTTAAACAGGGCAACTCCTGGCTACACCTTC. Encoded protein: CASSLNRATPGYTF.